The entry below describes one T cell receptor (beta chain). This entry is derived from a study of control samples from healthy donors and cancer patients. Using immunoSEQ multiplex PCR, the repertoire was profiled, and TCRdb retains in-frame clones only, with some absent. Of some 150,000 clones listed, roughly nine tenths are singletons. CDR1 MNHNY and CDR2 SVGAGI come from the germline V gene (reference sequence). The CDR3 length is 15 residues. V lost 6 bases and J 4 bases, leaving 15 bases between the germline ends. The TCR was taken from a woman in her thirties in good health. The chain is built from TRBV6-6 and TRBJ2-2, with D possibly being TRBD1 or TRBD2 (6 bases each). Sequenced: blood. CDR3 residues: CASRGAGLSTGELFF. CDR3 coding DNA: TGTGCCAGCAGGGGGGCGGGATTGAGCACCGGGGAGCTGTTTTTT.